This TCR beta chain stems from a study of CD8 T cells in Susac syndrome. A remark on this clonotype: What it recognizes is unknown.

General study points: When the CD4+ T cell repertoires of patients with Susac syndrome were examined, they did not show any clonal expansion.

RNA amounts of 0.5 to 1 ug underwent reverse transcription with random hexamers. The TCR beta CDR3 was amplified by immunoSEQ multiplex PCR across 54 Vbeta, 13 Jbeta. TCRdb recomputed calls from the immunoSEQ multiplex PCR reads with MiXCR, one row per CDR3 protein. This sample has about 180,000 distinct CDR3 sequences; over 90% occur once, and the top ten carry more than 0.08%. CD8+ and CD4+ T cells were negatively isolated; TEMRA cells were FACS-enriched. The sequence derives from a human donor with Susac syndrome. What was sequenced was CD4+ T cells from PBMCs.

CDR3 in amino acids: CASGPGTSVQETQYF. The DNA for the CDR3 is TGTGCTAGTGGTCCCGGGACTAGCGTTCAAGAGACCCAGTACTTC. The V and J genes are TRBV12-5 and TRBJ2-5; 10 nucleotides align to TRBD2. The V and J ends lost 5 bases and 2 bases, in that order; junction bases with no gene match: 5. Germline lookup yields CDR1 LGHNT and CDR2 FRNRAP. The CDR3 loop spans 15 amino acids.